Here is one T cell receptor (beta chain) with its context. The sample is drawn from a study of blood T cell repertoires in COVID-19. Libraries were prepared by immunoSEQ multiplex PCR; TCRdb keeps only in-frame clonotypes and omits some of them. The data contain about 260,000 clones, 82% of them singletons. The CDR3 has 16 residues. Per the germline V gene, CDR1 is SGHRS and CDR2 is YFSETQ. Trimming took 4 bases from V and 4 from J; bases not matched to a gene: 7. Sequencing was done on a sample of peripheral blood. The sequence came from a woman at least 80 years old with acute or convalescent COVID-19. The rearrangement links TRBV5-1 to TRBJ2-5; 13 nucleotides match TRBD2. The CDR3 reads CASSGQLAGGPETQYF. DNA of the CDR3: TGCGCCAGCAGCGGGCAACTAGCGGGGGGGCCAGAGACCCAGTACTTC.